The clone carrying this T cell receptor (beta chain) was seen only a few times. The antigen remains undetermined. The sample comes from a study of T cell repertoires in cytomegalovirus infection. Study-level background: It can be stated that public TCR beta signatures indicated CMV infection as well as a matching HLA type. Study-wide results and limits: Ex vivo responses were dominated by HLA-C-restricted CMV-specific TCR beta clonotypes. Based on cumulative public TCR beta family frequency, carriers of CMV plus the relevant HLA were identified.

CDR3 length: 13 amino acids. Germline values: CDR1 LNHDA, CDR2 SQIVND (reference sequence). Between the trimmed V and J ends, which lost 5 bases and 4 bases, there was a span of 12 bases. MiXCR was run by TCRdb on the reads, yielding one entry per CDR3 protein. The repertoire has under 150,000 distinct CDR3 sequences, roughly a quarter of them found once; the top ten carry 30% to 35%. The chain links TRBV19 to TRBJ2-7; D remains unclear. The sequence came from a human donor in good health (CMV status not recorded). Some clones in this sample may be carry-over from other donors' samples. The material sequenced was PBMCs, sequenced either directly or after in vitro stimulation (not recorded which). The CDR3 region has the DNA TGTGCCAGTAGTTTCGGACGGACGTACGAGCAGTACTTC. It is translated as CASSFGRTYEQYF.